This entry lists 15 T cell receptor beta chains sequenced from one sample in a study of T cell responses to AZD1222 COVID-19 vaccine. Clones were sequenced by immunoSEQ multiplex PCR, and TCRdb holds only the in-frame ones, with some missing. The table includes 150,000 to 200,000 clones, more than 80% detected once. This material consisted of peripheral blood, taken on day 0 of AZD1222 vaccination. These TCRs come from an adult in good health.

The chain has TRBV5-4 and TRBJ1-1; D is possibly TRBD1 (5 bases). V lost 4 bases and J 5 bases, leaving 15 bases between the germline ends. The germline gives CDR1 SGHNT, CDR2 YYREEE (reference sequence). CDR3 length: 14 amino acids. As DNA, the CDR3 is TGTGCCAGCAGCACCGGGACTTTAAAGACTGAAGCTTTCTTT. Amino acid sequence: CASSTGTLKTEAFF. Looking up the rest from reference TRBV5-4 and TRBJ1-1 gives the full variable domain: ETGVTQSPTHLIKTRGQQVTLRCSSQSGHNTVSWYQQALGQGPQFIFQYYREEENGRGNFPPRFSGLQFPNYSSELNVNALELDDSALYLCASSTGTLKTEAFFGQGTRLTVV.

The chain combines TRBV10-3 with TRBJ1-3; D gene uncertain. The V gene lost 4 bases and the J gene lost 8 bases, with 15 bases spanning the gap. This CDR3 region has 14 residues. The germline V gene has CDR1 ENHRY and CDR2 SYGVKD. As DNA, the CDR3 is TGTGCCATCAGTGCAACTCTCAACCCCCACACCATATATTTT. Translated, it gives CAISATLNPHTIYF.

This clone was found a few times. This rearrangement joins TRBV28 to TRBJ2-3; the D call may be TRBD1 or TRBD2 (5 bases each). Germline-derived CDR1 and CDR2 are MDHEN and SYDVKM. Trimming took off 3 bases at V and 0 bases at J, with 16 bases between the two ends. The length of the CDR3 is 17 residues. Here the CDR3 reads CASSFRAVGVSTDTQYF. CDR3 nucleotide sequence: TGTGCCAGCAGTTTCCGGGCGGTGGGGGTTAGCACAGATACGCAGTATTTT.

V gene TRBV7-8 combines with J gene TRBJ1-1; 7 nucleotides match TRBD1. CDR3 length equals 14 residues. The V and J ends lost 1 base and 7 bases, in that order; junction bases with no gene match: 6. Germline V gene data show CDR1 as SGHVS and CDR2 as FQNEAQ. CDR3 sequence: CASSLGSQGGEAFF. CDR3 DNA: TGTGCCAGCAGCTTAGGCTCGCAGGGGGGTGAAGCTTTCTTT.

The V and J genes are TRBV15 and TRBJ2-3; the match to TRBD1 covers 9 bases. V lost 1 base to trimming and J lost 4 bases; unmatched junction nucleotides: 9. The germline V gene has CDR1 LNHNV and CDR2 YYDKDF (reference sequence). The CDR3 has 17 amino acids. DNA of the CDR3: TGTGCCACCAGCAGAGGGTTGGGGACAGGGAGCGCAGATACGCAGTATTTT. The encoded protein is CATSRGLGTGSADTQYF.

This rearrangement joins TRBV2 to TRBJ1-5; D unresolved. V lost 3 bases and J 9 bases, leaving 15 bases between the germline ends. Germline assignment: CDR1 SNHLY and CDR2 FYNNEI. The CDR3 runs 14 residues. This chain's CDR3 is CASSDGGPGRPQHF. The CDR3 DNA sequence: TGTGCCAGCAGTGATGGTGGCCCCGGACGGCCCCAGCATTTT. Looking up the rest from reference TRBV2 and TRBJ1-5 gives the full variable domain: EPEVTQTPSHQVTQMGQEVILRCVPISNHLYFYWYRQILGQKVEFLVSFYNNEISEKSEIFDDQFSVERPDGSNFTLKIRSTKLEDSAMYFCASSDGGPGRPQHFGDGTRLSIL.

The CDR3 loop reads CASSTVPGQGNSSSYEQYF. The CDR3, as DNA: TGCGCCAGCAGCACCGTTCCGGGACAGGGGAATTCAAGCTCCTACGAGCAGTACTTC. The chain employs TRBV5-1 and TRBJ2-7; 10 bases map to TRBD1. Germline V gene sequence: CDR1 SGHRS, CDR2 YFSETQ. Trimming took 4 bases from V and 0 from J; bases not matched to a gene: 16. The CDR3 is 19 amino acids.

V gene TRBV9 combines with J gene TRBJ2-1, with D perhaps given as TRBD1 or TRBD2 (5 bases each). The germline V gene encodes CDR1 SGDLS and CDR2 YYNGEE. The CDR3 totals 15 residues. The ends were cut back, 0 bases at V and 5 bases at J, with 12 bases in the middle. This CDR3 is CASSVGGTVHNEQFF. Here the CDR3 DNA reads TGTGCCAGCAGCGTAGGAGGGACCGTGCACAATGAGCAGTTCTTC.

This clone was seen more than once but under ten times. The V and J genes are TRBV5-4 and TRBJ2-7; tentative D call: TRBD2 (6 bases). In germline, CDR1 is SGHNT, CDR2 YYREEE (reference sequence). This CDR3 comprises 15 residues. Trimming left V 0 bases short and J 0 bases short, with 10 bases between. The CDR3 DNA reads as TGTGCCAGCAGCTTGGAGGGTAGCGGCTCCTACGAGCAGTACTTC. Its translation: CASSLEGSGSYEQYF.

This chain links TRBV7-9 with TRBJ2-2, with 14 bases lining up with TRBD2. Germline-derived CDR1 and CDR2 are SEHNR and FQNEAQ (reference sequence). The V and J ends lost 5 bases and 5 bases, in that order; junction bases with no gene match: 7. This CDR3 has 17 amino acids. CDR3 DNA: TGTGCCAGCAGCGACCGGACTAGCGGGAGGACTACCGGGGAGCTGTTTTTT. Translated, it gives CASSDRTSGRTTGELFF.

The CDR3 DNA reads as TGTGCCAGCAGCTTAAAGGGCAATCAGCCCCAGCATTTT. It is translated as CASSLKGNQPQHF. The chain recombines TRBV7-8 with TRBJ1-5, with D hard to call. This CDR3 is 13 amino acids long. V lost 2 bases to trimming and J lost 2 bases, with 4 bases between them. Looked up from germline, CDR1 is SGHVS and CDR2 is FQNEAQ.

The chain is built from TRBV28 and TRBJ2-2; D is unclear. V lost 5 bases to trimming and J lost 5 bases, with 6 bases between them. The CDR3 consists of 12 residues. Germline CDR1 and CDR2: MDHEN and SYDVKM. The CDR3 coding sequence is TGTGCCAGCAGTCTTACTACCGGGGAGCTGTTTTTT. This sequence encodes CASSLTTGELFF.

The rearrangement links TRBV4-1 to TRBJ2-5, with 8 bases fitting TRBD2. This CDR3 spans 17 amino acids. V was clipped by 0 bases and J by 1 base; unmatched bases: 7. Germline CDR1 MGHRA, CDR2 YSYEKL. CDR3 loop: CASSQDPGGALQETQYF. For the CDR3, the DNA is TGCGCCAGCAGCCAAGATCCGGGGGGGGCCCTCCAAGAGACCCAGTACTTC.

The chain joins TRBV12-3 or TRBV12-4 to TRBJ2-7; maybe TRBD2 (6 bases). This CDR3 contains 11 residues. V gave up 3 bases and J gave up 6 bases, with 6 bases separating them. CDR3 sequence (DNA): TGTGCCAGCAGTTTCGGGAGCGAGCAGTACTTC. As protein: CASSFGSEQYF.

Of note for this clone: Other DNA variants within this sample encode the same CDR3. The chain is built from TRBV5-1 and TRBJ2-5; D possibly matches TRBD1 or TRBD2 (5 bases each). Germline assignment: CDR1 SGHRS and CDR2 YFSETQ. This CDR3 has 14 amino acids. V lost 4 bases and J lost 2, with 12 bases in between. CDR3 region: CASSPGTPQETQYF. In DNA form, the CDR3 reads TGCGCCAGCAGCCCCGGGACCCCTCAAGAGACCCAGTACTTC.